This TCR beta chain was sequenced in a study of T cell changes during pregnancy in multiple sclerosis (dated by TCRdb to the late 2010s). Background on the whole study: The study looked at changes in the T cell repertoire across pregnancy in women with multiple sclerosis.

Libraries were constructed by the immunoSEQ multiplex PCR assay. This is the immuneACCESS table as TCRdb keeps it, with only in-frame sequences that have V and J called. A part of the clones is gone; compared with another copy, unresolved V genes explain less than half, and the rest is unexplained. This sample comprises about 110,000 clones, around 93% of them detected only once. The top ten clones comprise less than 2% of the sample. Including cysteine and phenylalanine, the CDR3 has 12 amino acids. The CDR3 DNA has 36 bases and is translated from base 1. CDR1 MNHNS and CDR2 SASEGT are derived from the germline V gene. V loses 8 bases, J loses 5 bases, and the germline ends lie 12 bases apart. Of note for this clone: The antigen it recognizes is unknown. Base quality data are lacking; no much larger clone is found one base away.

The clonotype originates from a female donor with multiple sclerosis, enrolled in a pregnancy study. This receptor chain uses TRBV6-1 and TRBJ1-1, with TRBD1 as a weak D call on 5 bases. The specimen was peripheral blood, collected after pregnancy. CDR3 reads: CASGGVGTEAFF. The nucleotides read TGTGCCAGCGGGGGGGTCGGGACTGAAGCTTTCTTT.